Sequencing of this TCR beta chain was carried out in a study of neurological immune-mediated disorders. This clonotype was recorded at least ten times. TCRdb recomputed calls from the 5' RACE reads with MiXCR, one row per CDR3 protein. The sample lists about 66,000 distinct CDR3 sequences; 3% to 5% were seen once. Trimming removed 5 bases from V and 7 bases from J; junction bases left unmatched: 10. The CDR3 totals 14 residues. CDR1 is DFQATT and CDR2 is SNEGSKA in the germline V gene (reference sequence). The chain has TRBV20-1 and TRBJ2-7; TRBD1 matches 11 bases. The receptor was isolated from a man between 25 and 39 years old with multiple sclerosis. The sample consisted of PBMCs. The DNA for the CDR3 is TGCAGTGCTCCTGCCGGGACAGGGGGGAGGGAGCAGTACTTC. This codes for CSAPAGTGGREQYF.